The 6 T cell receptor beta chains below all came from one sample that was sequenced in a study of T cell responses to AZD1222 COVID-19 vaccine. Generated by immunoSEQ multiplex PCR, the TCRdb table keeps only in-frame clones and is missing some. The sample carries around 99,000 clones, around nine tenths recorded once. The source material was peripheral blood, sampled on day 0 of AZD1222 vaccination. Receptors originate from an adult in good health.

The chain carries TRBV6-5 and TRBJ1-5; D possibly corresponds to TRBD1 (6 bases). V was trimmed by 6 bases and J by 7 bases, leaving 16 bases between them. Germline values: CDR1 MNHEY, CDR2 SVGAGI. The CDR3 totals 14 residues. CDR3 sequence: CASSSEGGDQPQHF. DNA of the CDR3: TGTGCCAGCAGCTCAGAGGGGGGCGACCAGCCCCAGCATTTT.

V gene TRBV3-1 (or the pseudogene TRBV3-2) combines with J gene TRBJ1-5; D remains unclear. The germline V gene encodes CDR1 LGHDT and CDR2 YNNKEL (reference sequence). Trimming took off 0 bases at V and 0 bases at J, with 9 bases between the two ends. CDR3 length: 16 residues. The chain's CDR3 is CASSQDSKYSNQPQHF. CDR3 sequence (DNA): TGTGCCAGCAGCCAAGATAGTAAGTATAGCAATCAGCCCCAGCATTTT.

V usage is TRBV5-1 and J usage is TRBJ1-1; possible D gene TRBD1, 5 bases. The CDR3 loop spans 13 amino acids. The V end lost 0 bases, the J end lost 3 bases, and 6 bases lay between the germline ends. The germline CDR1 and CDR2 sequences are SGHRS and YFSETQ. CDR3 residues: CASSLGDYTEAFF. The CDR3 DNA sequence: TGCGCCAGCAGCTTGGGGGACTACACTGAAGCTTTCTTT.

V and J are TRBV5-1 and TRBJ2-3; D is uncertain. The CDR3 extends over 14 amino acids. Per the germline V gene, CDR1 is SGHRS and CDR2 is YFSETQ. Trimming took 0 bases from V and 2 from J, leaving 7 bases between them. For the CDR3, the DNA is TGCGCCAGCAGCTTGGGGGCAGTCACAGATACGCAGTATTTT. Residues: CASSLGAVTDTQYF. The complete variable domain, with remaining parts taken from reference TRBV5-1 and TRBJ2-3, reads KAGVTQTPRYLIKTRGQQVTLSCSPISGHRSVSWYQQTPGQGLQFLFEYFSETQRNKGNFPGRFSGRQFSNSRSEMNVSTLELGDSALYLCASSLGAVTDTQYFGPGTRLTVL.

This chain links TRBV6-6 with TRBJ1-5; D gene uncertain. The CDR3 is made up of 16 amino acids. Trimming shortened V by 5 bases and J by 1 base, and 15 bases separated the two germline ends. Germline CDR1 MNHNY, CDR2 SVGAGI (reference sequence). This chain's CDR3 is CASSPRVRLSNQPQHF. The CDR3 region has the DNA TGTGCCAGCAGTCCCCGGGTGCGCCTGAGCAATCAGCCCCAGCATTTT.

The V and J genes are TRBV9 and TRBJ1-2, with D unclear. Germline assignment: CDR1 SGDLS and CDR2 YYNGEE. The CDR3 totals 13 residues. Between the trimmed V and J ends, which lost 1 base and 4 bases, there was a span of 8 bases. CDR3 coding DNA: TGTGCCAGCAGCGTACAGGATTTCTATGGCTACACCTTC. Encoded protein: CASSVQDFYGYTF.